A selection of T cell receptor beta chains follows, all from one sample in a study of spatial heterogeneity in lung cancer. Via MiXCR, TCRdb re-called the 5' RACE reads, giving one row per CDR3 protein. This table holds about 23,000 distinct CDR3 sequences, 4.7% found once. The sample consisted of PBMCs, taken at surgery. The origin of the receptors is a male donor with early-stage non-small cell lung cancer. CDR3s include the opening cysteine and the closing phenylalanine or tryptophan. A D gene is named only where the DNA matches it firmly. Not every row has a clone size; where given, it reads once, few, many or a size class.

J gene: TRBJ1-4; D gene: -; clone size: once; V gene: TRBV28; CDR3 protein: CASSLRPGTNEKLFF; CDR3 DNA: TGTGCCAGCAGTTTGCGGCCGGGGACTAATGAAAAACTGTTTTTT
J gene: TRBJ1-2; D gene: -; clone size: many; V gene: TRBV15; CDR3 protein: CATSPGDLVTYGYTF; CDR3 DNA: TGTGCCACCAGCCCTGGGGACTTAGTAACCTATGGCTACACCTTC
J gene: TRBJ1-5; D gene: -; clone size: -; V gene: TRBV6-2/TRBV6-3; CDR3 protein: CASSSGGFNQPQHF; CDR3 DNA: TGTGCCAGCAGTTCGGGGGGTTTCAATCAGCCCCAGCATTTT
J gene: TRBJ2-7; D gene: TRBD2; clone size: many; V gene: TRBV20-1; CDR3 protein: CSAPRTSHYEQYF; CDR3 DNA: TGCAGTGCTCCTAGGACTAGCCACTACGAGCAGTACTTC
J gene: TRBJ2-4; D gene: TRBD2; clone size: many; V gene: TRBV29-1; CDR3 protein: CSVLQAGDIQYF; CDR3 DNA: TGCAGCGTTCTACAAGCGGGAGACATTCAGTACTTC
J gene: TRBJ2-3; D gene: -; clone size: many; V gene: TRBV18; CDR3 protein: CASSPTRGFTDTQYF; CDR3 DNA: TGTGCCAGCTCACCCACACGGGGGTTCACAGATACGCAGTATTTT
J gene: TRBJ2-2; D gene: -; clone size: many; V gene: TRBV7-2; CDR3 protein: CASSKNPQNTGELFF; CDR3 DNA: TGTGCCAGCAGCAAGAACCCCCAGAACACCGGGGAGCTGTTTTTT
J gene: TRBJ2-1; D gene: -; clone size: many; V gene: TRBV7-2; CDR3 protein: CASRMASSNEQFF; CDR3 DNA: TGTGCCAGCAGGATGGCATCGTCGAATGAGCAGTTCTTC
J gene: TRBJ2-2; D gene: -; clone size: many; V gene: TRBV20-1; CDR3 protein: CSARDRELTGELFF; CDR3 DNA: TGCAGTGCTAGAGATAGGGAGCTCACCGGGGAGCTGTTTTTT
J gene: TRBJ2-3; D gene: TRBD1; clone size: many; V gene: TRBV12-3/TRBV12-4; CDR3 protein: CASSFDRGATDTQYF; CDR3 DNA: TGTGCCAGCAGTTTCGACAGGGGTGCCACAGATACGCAGTATTTT
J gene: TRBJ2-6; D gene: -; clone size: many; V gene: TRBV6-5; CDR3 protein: CASSYGGSGANVLTF; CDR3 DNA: TGTGCCAGCAGTTACGGGGGATCTGGGGCCAACGTCCTGACTTTC
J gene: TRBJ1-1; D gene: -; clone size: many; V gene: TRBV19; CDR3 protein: CASTNGGRGTEAFF; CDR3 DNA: TGTGCCAGCACTAATGGCGGGCGCGGCACTGAAGCTTTCTTT
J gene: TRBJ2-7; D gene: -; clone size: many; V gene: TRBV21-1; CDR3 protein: CASSPLLWGPDEQYF; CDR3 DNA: TGTGCCAGCAGCCCCCTGCTTTGGGGGCCTGACGAGCAGTACTTC
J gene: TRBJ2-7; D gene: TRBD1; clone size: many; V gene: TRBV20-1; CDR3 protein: CSASQTGGLNKAYF; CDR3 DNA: TGCAGTGCTAGTCAAACAGGGGGTCTCAATAAAGCTTACTTC
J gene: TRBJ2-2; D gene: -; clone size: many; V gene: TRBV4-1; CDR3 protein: CASSRRTDATGELFF; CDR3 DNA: TGCGCCAGCAGCCGCCGGACAGACGCAACCGGGGAGCTGTTTTTT
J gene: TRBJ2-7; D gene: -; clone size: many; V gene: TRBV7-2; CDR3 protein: CASSSQPGPRGDEQYF; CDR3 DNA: TGTGCCAGCAGCTCCCAACCGGGACCGAGAGGCGACGAGCAGTACTTC
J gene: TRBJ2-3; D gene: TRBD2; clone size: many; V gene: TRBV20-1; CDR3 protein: CSASSSGGARDTQYF; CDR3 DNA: TGCAGTGCTAGTTCCAGCGGGGGGGCTAGAGATACGCAGTATTTT
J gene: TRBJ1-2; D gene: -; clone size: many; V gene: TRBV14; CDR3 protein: CASSRDLNYGYTF; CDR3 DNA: TGTGCCAGCAGCCGGGACTTGAACTATGGCTACACCTTC
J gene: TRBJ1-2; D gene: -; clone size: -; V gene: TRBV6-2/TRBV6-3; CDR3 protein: CASSPPIPAGRYGYTF; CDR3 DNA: TGTGCCAGCAGTCCCCCAATTCCGGCAGGACGCTATGGCTACACCTTC
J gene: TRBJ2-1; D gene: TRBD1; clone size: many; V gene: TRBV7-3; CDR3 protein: CASSPKGGQRGNEQFF; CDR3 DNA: TGTGCCAGCAGCCCCAAAGGGGGCCAGCGAGGCAATGAGCAGTTCTTC
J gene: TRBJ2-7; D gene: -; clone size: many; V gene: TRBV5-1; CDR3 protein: CASSLTLGYGEQYF; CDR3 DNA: TGCGCCAGCAGCTTGACTTTAGGGTATGGCGAGCAGTACTTC
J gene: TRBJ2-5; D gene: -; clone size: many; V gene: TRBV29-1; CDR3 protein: CSVGPPPETQYF; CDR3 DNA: TGCAGCGTCGGCCCTCCCCCAGAGACCCAGTACTTC
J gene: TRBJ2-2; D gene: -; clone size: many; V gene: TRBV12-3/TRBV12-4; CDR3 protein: CASSFHPGAGELFF; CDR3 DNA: TGTGCCAGCAGTTTTCACCCAGGGGCCGGGGAGCTGTTTTTT
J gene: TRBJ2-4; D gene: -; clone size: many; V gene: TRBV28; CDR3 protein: CASRGSGRAKNIQYF; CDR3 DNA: TGTGCCAGCAGGGGTAGCGGCCGAGCCAAAAACATTCAGTACTTC
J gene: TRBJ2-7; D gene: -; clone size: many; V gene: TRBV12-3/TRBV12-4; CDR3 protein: CASSSYGGRSYEQYF; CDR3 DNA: TGTGCCAGCAGTTCATACGGCGGCAGGTCCTACGAGCAGTACTTC
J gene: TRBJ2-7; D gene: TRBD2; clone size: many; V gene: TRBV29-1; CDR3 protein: CSVEILAGTSYEQYF; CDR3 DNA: TGCAGCGTTGAAATCTTAGCGGGGACTTCCTACGAGCAGTACTTC
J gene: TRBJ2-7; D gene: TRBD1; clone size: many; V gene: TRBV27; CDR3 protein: CASSFGGTGIYEQYF; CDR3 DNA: TGTGCCAGCAGTTTCGGGGGGACAGGGATCTACGAGCAGTACTTC
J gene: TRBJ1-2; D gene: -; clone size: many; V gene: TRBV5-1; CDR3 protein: CASSLEGQGNGYTF; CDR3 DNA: TGCGCCAGCAGCTTGGAGGGGCAGGGTAATGGCTACACCTTC
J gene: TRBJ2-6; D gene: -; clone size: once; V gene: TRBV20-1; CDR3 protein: CSASTSSGANVLTF; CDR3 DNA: TGCAGTGCCTCTACCAGCTCTGGGGCCAACGTCCTGACTTTC
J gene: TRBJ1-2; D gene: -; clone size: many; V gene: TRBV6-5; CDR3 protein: CASSYSFDRAYGYTF; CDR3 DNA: TGTGCCAGCAGTTACTCCTTTGACCGGGCCTATGGCTACACCTTC
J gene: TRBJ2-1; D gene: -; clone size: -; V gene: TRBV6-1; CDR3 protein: CASSEMASFYNEQFF; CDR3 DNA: TGTGCCAGCAGTGAAATGGCTAGCTTCTACAATGAGCAGTTCTTC
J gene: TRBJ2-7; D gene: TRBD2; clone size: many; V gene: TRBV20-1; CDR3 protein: CSAGTSGSLEQYF; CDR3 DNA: TGCAGTGCTGGGACTAGCGGAAGTCTCGAGCAGTACTTC
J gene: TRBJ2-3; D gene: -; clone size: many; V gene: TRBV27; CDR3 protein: CASSPPRGGRDTQYF; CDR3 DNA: TGTGCCAGCAGTCCCCCCAGGGGAGGGAGGGATACGCAGTATTTT
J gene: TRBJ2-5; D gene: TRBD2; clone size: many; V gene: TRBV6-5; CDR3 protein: CASSFARTSGQETQYF; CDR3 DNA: TGTGCCAGCAGTTTCGCCCGGACTAGCGGACAAGAGACCCAGTACTTC
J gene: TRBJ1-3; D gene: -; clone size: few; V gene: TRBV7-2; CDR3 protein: CASSLGYQGAGNTIYF; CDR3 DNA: TGTGCCAGCAGCTTAGGTTACCAGGGCGCTGGAAACACCATATATTTT
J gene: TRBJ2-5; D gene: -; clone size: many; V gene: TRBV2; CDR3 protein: CVTTPYGEETQYF; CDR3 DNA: TGTGTCACCACTCCTTACGGGGAAGAGACCCAGTACTTC
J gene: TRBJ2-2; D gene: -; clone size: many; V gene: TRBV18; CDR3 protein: CASSPQSYQLNTGELFF; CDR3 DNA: TGTGCCAGCTCACCACAGAGTTACCAGCTGAACACCGGGGAGCTGTTTTTT
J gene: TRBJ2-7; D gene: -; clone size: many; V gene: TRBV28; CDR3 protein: CASRAGALSYEQYF; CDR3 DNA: TGTGCCAGCAGGGCAGGGGCCCTCTCCTACGAGCAGTACTTC
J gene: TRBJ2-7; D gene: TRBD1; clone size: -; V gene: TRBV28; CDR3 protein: CASSPKTGFGPVSYEQYF; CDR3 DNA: TGTGCCAGCAGTCCTAAGACAGGGTTCGGGCCAGTTTCCTACGAGCAGTACTTC
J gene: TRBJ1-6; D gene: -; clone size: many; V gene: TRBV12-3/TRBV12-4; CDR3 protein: CASSSNLTPLHF; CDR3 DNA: TGTGCCAGCAGTTCCAACTTGACACCCCTCCACTTT
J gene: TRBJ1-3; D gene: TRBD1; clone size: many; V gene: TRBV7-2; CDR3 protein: CASSLTPPAGTASGNTIYF; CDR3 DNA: TGTGCCAGCAGCTTAACGCCCCCAGCCGGGACAGCCTCTGGAAACACCATATATTTT
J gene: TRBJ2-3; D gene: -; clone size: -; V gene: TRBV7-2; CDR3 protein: CASSPSRADTRYF; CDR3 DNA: TGTGCCAGCAGCCCCAGCAGGGCAGATACGCGGTATTTT
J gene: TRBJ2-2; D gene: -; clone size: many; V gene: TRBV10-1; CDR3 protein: CASSERRTDTGELFF; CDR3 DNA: TGCGCCAGCAGTGAGAGACGGACAGACACCGGGGAGCTGTTTTTT
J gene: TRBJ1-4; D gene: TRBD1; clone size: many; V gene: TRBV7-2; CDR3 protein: CASSLVGYRDRDNEKLFF; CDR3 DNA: TGTGCCAGCAGCTTAGTAGGGTACCGGGACAGGGATAATGAAAAACTGTTTTTT
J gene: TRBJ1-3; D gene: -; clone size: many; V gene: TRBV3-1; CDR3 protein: CASSLSYLRNTIYF; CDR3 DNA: TGTGCCAGCAGCCTGTCGTACCTCCGAAACACCATATATTTT
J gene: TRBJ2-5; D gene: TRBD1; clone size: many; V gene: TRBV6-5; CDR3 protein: CASSTQGVRETQYF; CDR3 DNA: TGTGCCAGCAGTACCCAGGGGGTACGGGAGACCCAGTACTTC
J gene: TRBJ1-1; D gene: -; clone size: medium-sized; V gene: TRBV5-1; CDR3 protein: CASSSGALWDTEAFF; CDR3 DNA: TGCGCCAGCAGCTCCGGGGCACTATGGGACACTGAAGCTTTCTTT
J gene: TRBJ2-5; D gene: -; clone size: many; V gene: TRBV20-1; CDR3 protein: CSASGGGEETQYF; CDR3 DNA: TGCAGTGCTAGTGGGGGCGGGGAAGAGACCCAGTACTTC
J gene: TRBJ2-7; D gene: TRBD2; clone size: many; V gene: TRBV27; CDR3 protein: CASSSGLAGGEQYF; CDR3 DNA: TGTGCCAGCAGTTCGGGACTAGCGGGAGGCGAGCAGTACTTC
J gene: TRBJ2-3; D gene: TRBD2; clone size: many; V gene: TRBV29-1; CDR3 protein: CSVSWSGRGTDTQYF; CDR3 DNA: TGCAGCGTTAGTTGGAGCGGGAGAGGCACAGATACGCAGTATTTT